This TCR beta chain is from a study of CD8+ T cells in alopecia areata. The CDR3 extends over 15 amino acids. CDR1 is LGHNA and CDR2 is YSLEER in the germline V gene. Unmatched junction bases numbered 3, after V lost 1 base and J lost 2 bases. Following extraction, RNA underwent reverse transcription to cDNA, which served as the sequencing template. TCRdb's table, derived via immunoSEQ multiplex PCR, lists solely in-frame clones and lacks some. The repertoire holds 90,000 to 100,000 clones, roughly two fifths seen once, with approximately 0.79% in the top ten. Using a FACSAria, the CD4+ and CD8+ T cells were sorted from the PBMCs. In its sample, this clone was seen a few times.

This TCR derives from a human donor with alopecia areata. Sequences were obtained from CD4+ T cells sorted from blood. The rearrangement joins TRBV4-3 to TRBJ2-7; 9 nucleotides agree with TRBD2. CDR3 bases: TGCGCCAGCAGCCAAGGGATAGCGGGAGCCTACGAGCAGTACTTC. This encodes CASSQGIAGAYEQYF.